This TCR beta chain was identified during a study of CD8 T cells in Susac syndrome. Study overall: Sequenced Susac syndrome patients included roughly six with clinically active disease and roughly 8 in remission.

Trimming removed 3 bases from V and 8 bases from J, with 8 bases in between. The CDR3 length is 11 residues. Germline CDR1 is SQVTM and CDR2 is ANQGSEA. Random hexamers were used to reverse transcribe an amount of about 0.5 to 1 ug RNA. Each CDR3 protein gets one entry after TCRdb re-called the immunoSEQ multiplex PCR reads with MiXCR. The repertoire holds roughly 130,000 distinct CDR3 sequences, over 95% seen once, with roughly 0.14% in the top ten. The TCR originated in a human donor with Susac syndrome. This chain joins TRBV29-1 and TRBJ2-1; no clear D. Sequenced input: CD4+ T cells from PBMCs. Here the CDR3 reads CSVDWTDEQFF. The CDR3, as DNA: TGCAGCGTTGATTGGACCGATGAGCAGTTCTTC.